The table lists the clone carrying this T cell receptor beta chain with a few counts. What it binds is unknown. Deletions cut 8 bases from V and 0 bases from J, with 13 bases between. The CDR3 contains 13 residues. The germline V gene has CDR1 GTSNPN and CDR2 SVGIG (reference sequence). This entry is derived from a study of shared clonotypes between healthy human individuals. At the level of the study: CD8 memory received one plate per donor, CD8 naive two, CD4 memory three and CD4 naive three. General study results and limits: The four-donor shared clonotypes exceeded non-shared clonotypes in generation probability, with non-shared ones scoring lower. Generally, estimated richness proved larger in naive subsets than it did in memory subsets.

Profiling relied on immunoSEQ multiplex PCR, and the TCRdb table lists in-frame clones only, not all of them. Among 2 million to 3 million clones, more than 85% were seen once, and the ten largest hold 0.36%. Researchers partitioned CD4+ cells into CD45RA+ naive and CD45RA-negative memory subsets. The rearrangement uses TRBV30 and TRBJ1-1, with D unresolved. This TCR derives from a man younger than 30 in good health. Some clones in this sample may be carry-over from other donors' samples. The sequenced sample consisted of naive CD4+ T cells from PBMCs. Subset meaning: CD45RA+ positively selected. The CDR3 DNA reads TGTGCCAGAAAACGGGGAATGAACACTGAAGCTTTCTTT. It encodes CARKRGMNTEAFF.